These 9 T cell receptor beta chains share one sample of origin, sequenced in a study of human T cells and chemical hapten exposure. Time point: patch test 1, 2 weeks after DPC sensitization. As to treatment: therapeutic diphenylcyclopropenone sensitization with weekly scalp DPC. One entry per CDR3 protein, called by TCRdb with MiXCR from the RACE reads. Seen here are 80,000 to 95,000 distinct CDR3 sequences, about 10% observed once, and the top ten hold 4% to 5%. The sequencing here drew on whole blood, taken in connection with sensitization to the hapten diphenylcyclopropenone (DPC). The receptor source for this set is a woman in her forties or fifties with alopecia areata. Some clones in this sample may be carry-over from other donors' samples.

This clonotype was recorded at least ten times. This rearrangement joins TRBV19 to TRBJ2-1, with D hard to call. CDR1 and CDR2 from the germline V gene are LNHDA and SQIVND (reference sequence). Trimming removed 3 bases at V and 5 bases at J, with 8 bases between. This CDR3 is 13 amino acids long. CDR3 region: CASSIRANNEQFF. CDR3 in DNA: TGTGCCAGTAGTATCCGGGCCAACAATGAGCAGTTCTTC. Using reference TRBV19 and TRBJ2-1 for the parts outside the CDR3, the full variable domain is DGGITQSPKYLFRKEGQNVTLSCEQNLNHDAMYWYRQDPGQGLRLIYYSQIVNDFQKGDIAEGYSVSREKKESFPLTVTSAQKNPTAFYLCASSIRANNEQFFGPGTRLTVL.

This clonotype was counted at least ten times. The gene calls are TRBV18 and TRBJ1-1; the D is unclear. CDR1 and CDR2 from the germline V gene are KGHSH and LQKENI. V was pared by 2 bases and J by 1 base, with 8 bases between. The CDR3 has 14 residues. The CDR3 nucleotides are TGTGCCAGCTCACCAAGGTCGGGGAACACTGAAGCTTTCTTT. It translates to CASSPRSGNTEAFF.

The V gene is TRBV20-1, the J gene TRBJ2-2; D is possibly TRBD2 (6 bases). CDR3 length: 16 residues. V lost 5 bases and J 0 bases, leaving 16 bases between the germline ends. From germline, CDR1 is DFQATT and CDR2 SNEGSKA (reference sequence). The CDR3 coding sequence is TGCAGTGCTCAGACCGGAGGCGGGGCGAACACCGGGGAGCTGTTTTTT. Protein product: CSAQTGGGANTGELFF.

Only a few counts were recorded for this clonotype. The chain is built from TRBV5-5 and TRBJ1-1; 7 bases match TRBD1. With 2 bases clipped from V and 3 bases from J, the junction kept 1 base outside the gene matches. CDR3 size: 13 residues. Germline CDR1 SGHKS, CDR2 YYEKEE (reference sequence). The CDR3 region is CASSFTGDTEAFF. The CDR3 nucleotides are TGTGCCAGCAGCTTCACAGGGGACACTGAAGCTTTCTTT.

At least ten counts were recorded for this clonotype. The chain has TRBV5-5 and TRBJ2-4; no definite D call. Germline V lookup: CDR1 SGHKS, CDR2 YYEKEE (reference sequence). The ends were cut back, 0 bases at V and 0 bases at J, with 7 bases in the middle. The CDR3 loop spans 15 amino acids. CDR3 sequence reads: CASSLAAEAKNIQYF. In DNA, the CDR3 is TGTGCCAGCAGCTTGGCGGCAGAAGCCAAAAACATTCAGTACTTC.

This clonotype was counted only a few times. The chain recombines TRBV7-2 with TRBJ1-1; 8 bases match TRBD1. V dropped 1 base and J dropped 5; count of bases not matched to a gene: 3. CDR3 length: 14 amino acids. Per germline, CDR1 SGHTA and CDR2 FQGNSA. CDR3 in amino acids: CASSLGRGRTEAFF. The DNA of the CDR3 is TGTGCCAGCAGCTTAGGCAGGGGGCGGACTGAAGCTTTCTTT.

The chain employs TRBV6-1 and TRBJ2-3; TRBD1 aligns across 8 bases. CDR3 length: 13 amino acids. V lost 6 bases and J lost 4; bases outside the gene matches: 3. Germline loops: CDR1 MNHNS, CDR2 SASEGT. For the CDR3, the DNA is TGTGCCAGCAGAAGGACAGGGCCAGATACGCAGTATTTT. Its translation is CASRRTGPDTQYF.

This clonotype appeared a few times. V and J are TRBV20-1 and TRBJ2-1; 8 nucleotides align to TRBD2. The CDR3 extends over 14 amino acids. V lost 6 bases, J lost 7 bases, and 11 bases stayed unmatched. The V gene's germline CDR1 is DFQATT and CDR2 SNEGSKA (reference sequence). CDR3 loop: CSAPGTRWGNEQFF. Here the CDR3 DNA reads TGCAGTGCACCCGGGACTAGGTGGGGAAATGAGCAGTTCTTC.

The genes are TRBV3-1 and TRBJ2-1, with 8 bases identical to TRBD2. The CDR3 has 14 amino acids. Germline V gene data show CDR1 as LGHDT and CDR2 as YNNKEL (reference sequence). Trimming removed 1 base from V and 7 bases from J; junction bases left unmatched: 3. The CDR3 bases are TGTGCCAGCAGCCAAGCGGCGGGAGGTAATGAGCAGTTCTTC. Protein sequence: CASSQAAGGNEQFF.